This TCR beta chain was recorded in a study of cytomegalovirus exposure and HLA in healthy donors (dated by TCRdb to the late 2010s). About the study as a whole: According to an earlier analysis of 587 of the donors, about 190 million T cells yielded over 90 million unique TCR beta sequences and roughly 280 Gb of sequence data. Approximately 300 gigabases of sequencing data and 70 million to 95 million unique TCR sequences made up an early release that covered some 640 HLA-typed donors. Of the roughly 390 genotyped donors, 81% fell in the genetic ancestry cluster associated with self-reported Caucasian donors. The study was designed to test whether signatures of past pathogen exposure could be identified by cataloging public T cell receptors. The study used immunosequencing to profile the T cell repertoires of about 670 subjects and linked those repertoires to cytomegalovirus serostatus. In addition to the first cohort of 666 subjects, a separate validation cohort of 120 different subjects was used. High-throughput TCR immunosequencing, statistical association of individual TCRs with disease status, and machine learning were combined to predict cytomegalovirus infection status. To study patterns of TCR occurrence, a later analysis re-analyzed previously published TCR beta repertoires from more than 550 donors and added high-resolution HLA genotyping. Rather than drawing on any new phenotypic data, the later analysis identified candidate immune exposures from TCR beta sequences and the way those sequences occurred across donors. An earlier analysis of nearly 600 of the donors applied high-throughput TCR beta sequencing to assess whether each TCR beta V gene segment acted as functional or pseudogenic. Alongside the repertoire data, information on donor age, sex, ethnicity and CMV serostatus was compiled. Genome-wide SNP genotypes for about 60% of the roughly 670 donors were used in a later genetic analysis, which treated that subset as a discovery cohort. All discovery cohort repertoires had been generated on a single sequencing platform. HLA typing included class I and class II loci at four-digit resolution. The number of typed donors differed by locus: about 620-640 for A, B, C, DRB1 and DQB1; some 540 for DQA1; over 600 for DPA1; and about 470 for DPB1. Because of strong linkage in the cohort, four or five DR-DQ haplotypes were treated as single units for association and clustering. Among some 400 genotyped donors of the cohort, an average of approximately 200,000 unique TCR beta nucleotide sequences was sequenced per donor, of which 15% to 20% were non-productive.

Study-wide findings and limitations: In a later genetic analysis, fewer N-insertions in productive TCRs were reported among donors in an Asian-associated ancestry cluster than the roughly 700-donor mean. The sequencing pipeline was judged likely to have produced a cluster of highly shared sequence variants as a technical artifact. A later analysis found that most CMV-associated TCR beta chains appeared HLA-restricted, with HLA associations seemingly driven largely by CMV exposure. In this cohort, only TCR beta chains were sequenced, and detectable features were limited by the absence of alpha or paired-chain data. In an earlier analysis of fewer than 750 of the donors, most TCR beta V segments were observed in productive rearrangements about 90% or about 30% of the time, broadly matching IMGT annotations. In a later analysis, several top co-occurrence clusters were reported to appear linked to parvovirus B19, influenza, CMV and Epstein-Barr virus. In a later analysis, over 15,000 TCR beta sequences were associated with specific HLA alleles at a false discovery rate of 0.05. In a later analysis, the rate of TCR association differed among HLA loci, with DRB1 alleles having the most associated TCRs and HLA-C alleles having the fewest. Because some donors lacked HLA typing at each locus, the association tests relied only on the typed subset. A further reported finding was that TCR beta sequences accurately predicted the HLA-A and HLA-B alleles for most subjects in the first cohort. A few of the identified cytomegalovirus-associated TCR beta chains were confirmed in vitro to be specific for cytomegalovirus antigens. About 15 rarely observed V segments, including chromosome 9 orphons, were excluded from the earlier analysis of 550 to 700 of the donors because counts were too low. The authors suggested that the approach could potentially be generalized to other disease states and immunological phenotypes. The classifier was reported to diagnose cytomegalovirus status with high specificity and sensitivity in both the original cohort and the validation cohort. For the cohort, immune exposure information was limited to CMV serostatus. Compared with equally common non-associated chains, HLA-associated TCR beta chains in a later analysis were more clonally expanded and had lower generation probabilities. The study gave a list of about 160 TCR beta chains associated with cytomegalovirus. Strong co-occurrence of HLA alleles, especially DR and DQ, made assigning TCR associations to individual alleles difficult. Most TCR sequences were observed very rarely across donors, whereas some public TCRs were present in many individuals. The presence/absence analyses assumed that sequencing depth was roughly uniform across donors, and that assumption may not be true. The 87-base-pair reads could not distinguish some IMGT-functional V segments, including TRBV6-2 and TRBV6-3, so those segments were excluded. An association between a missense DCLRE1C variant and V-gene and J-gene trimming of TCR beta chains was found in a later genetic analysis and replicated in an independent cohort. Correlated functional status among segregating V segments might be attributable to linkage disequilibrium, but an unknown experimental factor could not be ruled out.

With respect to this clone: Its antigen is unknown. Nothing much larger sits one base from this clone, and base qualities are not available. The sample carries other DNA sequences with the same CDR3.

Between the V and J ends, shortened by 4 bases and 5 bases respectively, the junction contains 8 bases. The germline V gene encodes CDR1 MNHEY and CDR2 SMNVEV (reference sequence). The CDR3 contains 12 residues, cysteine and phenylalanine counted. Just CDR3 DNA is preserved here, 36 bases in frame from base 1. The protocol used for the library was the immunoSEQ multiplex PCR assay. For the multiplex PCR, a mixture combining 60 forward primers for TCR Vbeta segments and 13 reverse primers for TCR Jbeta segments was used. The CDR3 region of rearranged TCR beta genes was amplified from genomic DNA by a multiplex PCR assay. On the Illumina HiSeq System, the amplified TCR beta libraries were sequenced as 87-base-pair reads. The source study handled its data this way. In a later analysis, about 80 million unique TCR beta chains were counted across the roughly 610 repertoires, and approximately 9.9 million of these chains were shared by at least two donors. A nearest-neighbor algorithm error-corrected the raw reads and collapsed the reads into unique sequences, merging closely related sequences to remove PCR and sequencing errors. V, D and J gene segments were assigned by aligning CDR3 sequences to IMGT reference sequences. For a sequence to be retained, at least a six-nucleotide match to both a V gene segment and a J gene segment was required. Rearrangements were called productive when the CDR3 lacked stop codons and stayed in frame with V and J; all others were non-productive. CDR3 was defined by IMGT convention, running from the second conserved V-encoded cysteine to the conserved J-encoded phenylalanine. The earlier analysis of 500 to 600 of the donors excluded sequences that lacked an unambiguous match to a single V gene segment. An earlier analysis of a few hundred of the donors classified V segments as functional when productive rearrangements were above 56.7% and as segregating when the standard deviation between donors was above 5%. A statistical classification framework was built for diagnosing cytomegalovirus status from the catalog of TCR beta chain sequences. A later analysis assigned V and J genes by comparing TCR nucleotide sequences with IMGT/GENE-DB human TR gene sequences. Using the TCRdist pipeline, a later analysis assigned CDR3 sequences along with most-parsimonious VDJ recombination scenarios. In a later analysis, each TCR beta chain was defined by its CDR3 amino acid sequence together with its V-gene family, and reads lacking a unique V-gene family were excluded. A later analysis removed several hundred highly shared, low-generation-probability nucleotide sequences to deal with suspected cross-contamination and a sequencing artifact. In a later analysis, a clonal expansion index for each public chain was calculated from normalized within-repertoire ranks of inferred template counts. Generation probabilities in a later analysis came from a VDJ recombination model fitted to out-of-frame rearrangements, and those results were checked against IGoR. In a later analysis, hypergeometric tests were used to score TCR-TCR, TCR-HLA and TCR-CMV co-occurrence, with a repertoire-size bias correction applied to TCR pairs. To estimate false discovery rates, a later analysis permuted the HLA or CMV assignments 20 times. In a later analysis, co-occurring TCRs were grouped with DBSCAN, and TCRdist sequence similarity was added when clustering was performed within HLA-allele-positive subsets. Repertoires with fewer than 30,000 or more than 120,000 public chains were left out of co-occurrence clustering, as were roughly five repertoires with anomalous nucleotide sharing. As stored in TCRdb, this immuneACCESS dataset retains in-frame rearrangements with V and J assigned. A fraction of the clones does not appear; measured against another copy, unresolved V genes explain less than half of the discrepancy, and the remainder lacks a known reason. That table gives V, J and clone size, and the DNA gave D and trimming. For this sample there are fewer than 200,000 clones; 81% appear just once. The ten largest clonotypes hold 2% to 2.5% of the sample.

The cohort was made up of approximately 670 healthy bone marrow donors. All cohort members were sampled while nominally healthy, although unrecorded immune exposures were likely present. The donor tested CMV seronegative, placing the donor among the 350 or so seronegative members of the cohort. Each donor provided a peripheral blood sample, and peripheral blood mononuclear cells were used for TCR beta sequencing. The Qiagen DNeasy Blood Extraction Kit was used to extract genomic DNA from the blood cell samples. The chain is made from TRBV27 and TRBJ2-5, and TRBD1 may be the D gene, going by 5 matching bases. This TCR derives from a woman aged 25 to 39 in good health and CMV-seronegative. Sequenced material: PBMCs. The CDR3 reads CASSYRGETQYF. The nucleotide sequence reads TGTGCCAGCAGTTATAGGGGCGAGACCCAGTACTTC.